Following are 27 T cell receptor beta chains from one sample sequenced in a study of blood T cell repertoires in COVID-19 (dated by TCRdb to about 2020). Library preparation employed the immunoSEQ multiplex PCR assay. Drawn from immuneACCESS, this table holds only the in-frame rearrangements with V and J called that TCRdb kept. Clones are partly lost; checked studies trace under half to an unresolved V gene and leave the rest unexplained. This sample comprises 150,000 to 200,000 clones, 80% to 90% of them detected only once. The ten most abundant clones make up about 12% of the sample. The sample taken for sequencing was peripheral blood. The receptors here all came from a woman aged 65 to 85 with COVID-19, enrolled during active disease.

This clone has just one count. The chain employs TRBV19 and TRBJ2-3; D is possibly TRBD2 (6 bases). Germline CDR1 reads LNHDA; CDR2 reads SQIVND (reference sequence). The CDR3 contains 15 residues. V was cut by 5 bases and J by 9 bases, with 21 bases left in between. CDR3 DNA sequence: TGTGCCAGTAGTCAGACTAGAAGTCCTACGGGAACGCAGTATTTT. Translation gives CASSQTRSPTGTQYF.

The chain employs TRBV7-3 and TRBJ1-1; D is uncertain. The length of the CDR3 is 13 residues. The V gene lost 2 bases and the J gene lost 4 bases, with 8 bases spanning the gap. CDR1 is SGHTA, CDR2 FQGTGA, per germline. The CDR3 DNA follows: TGTGCCAGCAGCTTATTATCAGGCACTGAAGCTTTCTTT. Its protein product is CASSLLSGTEAFF.

The V gene is TRBV6-2 or TRBV6-3, the J gene TRBJ1-6, with a possible D match to TRBD1 (5 bases). This CDR3 spans 15 amino acids. Trimming left V 0 bases short and J 8 bases short, with 11 bases between. Germline CDR1 is MNHEY and CDR2 is SVGEGT. CDR3 in amino acids: CASSYSIQGDSPLHF. Here the CDR3 DNA reads TGTGCCAGCAGTTACTCAATCCAGGGCGATTCACCCCTCCACTTT.

The chain uses TRBV19 and TRBJ1-1; 10 nucleotides match TRBD1. V was pared by 4 bases and J by 5 bases, with 10 bases of the junction left unmatched. This CDR3 has 16 amino acids. Germline V gives CDR1 LNHDA, CDR2 SQIVND (reference sequence). CDR3 coding DNA: TGTGCCAGTAGTAAAGACAGGGGGCTCGTGAGTACTGAAGCTTTCTTT. Translation: CASSKDRGLVSTEAFF. Complete variable domain (other parts from reference TRBV19 and TRBJ1-1): DGGITQSPKYLFRKEGQNVTLSCEQNLNHDAMYWYRQDPGQGLRLIYYSQIVNDFQKGDIAEGYSVSREKKESFPLTVTSAQKNPTAFYLCASSKDRGLVSTEAFFGQGTRLTVV.

This sequence joins TRBV6-5 and TRBJ1-1, with a tentative D call TRBD1 (5 bases). V lost 4 bases and J lost 0, with 9 bases in between. Germline CDR1 and CDR2: MNHEY and SVGAGI. This CDR3 comprises 14 residues. The CDR3 region has the DNA TGTGCCAGCAGTTTTGACAGCGTGAACACTGAAGCTTTCTTT. As protein: CASSFDSVNTEAFF.

The chain uses TRBV5-5 and TRBJ1-3; a weak D match, TRBD1 (5 bases). The CDR3 covers 16 residues. Between the trimmed V and J ends, which lost 4 bases and 4 bases, there was a span of 18 bases. CDR1 and CDR2 (germline): SGHKS, YYEKEE (reference sequence). The chain's CDR3 is CASSRGDVISGNTIYF. The DNA for the CDR3 is TGTGCCAGCAGCCGCGGGGACGTGATATCAGGAAACACCATATATTTT.

This clone was picked up one time. DNA of the CDR3: TGTGCCAGCAGCTCGCAGGGATTTAGCACAGATACGCAGTATTTT. It codes for CASSSQGFSTDTQYF. The chain links TRBV7-3 to TRBJ2-3, with D perhaps matching TRBD1 (5 bases). The germline gives CDR1 SGHTA, CDR2 FQGTGA. V lost 4 bases to trimming and J lost 0 bases, with 11 bases between them. This CDR3 region has 15 residues.

The V and J genes are TRBV15 and TRBJ1-5; TRBD1 aligns across 10 bases. Germline V gives CDR1 LNHNV, CDR2 YYDKDF (reference sequence). This CDR3 spans 18 amino acids. The J segment lost 1 base and the V segment lost 0 bases, leaving 6 bases of the junction unmatched. CDR3 amino acids: CATSRDGTGEISNQPQHF. DNA for the CDR3: TGTGCCACCAGCAGAGATGGGACAGGGGAAATAAGCAATCAGCCCCAGCATTTT.

The rearrangement links TRBV19 to TRBJ1-1, with a weak D call TRBD1 (6 bases). Germline V gene sequence: CDR1 LNHDA, CDR2 SQIVND (reference sequence). V gave up 5 bases and J gave up 6 bases, with 19 bases separating them. This CDR3 has 15 amino acids. The CDR3 region has the DNA TGTGCCAGTAGTGCACCGCAGGGAGGGGGATCTGAAGCTTTCTTT. Amino acid sequence: CASSAPQGGGSEAFF.

About this clone itself: An end of the junction does not agree with germline; a read error may underlie this. The genes are TRBV6-1 and TRBJ2-1; 7 bases fit TRBD2. Germline values: CDR1 MNHNS, CDR2 SASEGT. The CDR3 totals 15 residues. Here the CDR3 reads CASREVGGGWDEQFF. CDR3 bases: TGTGCCAGCAGGGAAGTTGGCGGGGGTTGGGATGAGCAGTTCTTC.

In DNA, the CDR3 is TGTGCCAGCAGTGAGGACCCTAGGGGTGGCTACACCTTC. This translates into CASSEDPRGGYTF. The rearrangement uses TRBV2 and TRBJ1-2; TRBD1 might be the D (5 bases). The length of the CDR3 is 13 residues. The germline V gene encodes CDR1 SNHLY and CDR2 FYNNEI. V dropped 3 bases and J dropped 7 bases, with 12 bases sitting between them.

The chain links TRBV20-1 to TRBJ2-7, with TRBD2 matching over 7 bases. The CDR3 contains 14 residues. Germline-derived CDR1 and CDR2 are DFQATT and SNEGSKA (reference sequence). V was pared by 3 bases and J by 3 bases, with 8 bases of the junction left unmatched. As DNA, the CDR3 is TGCAGTGCTAGTATTGCGGGAGCCCACTACGAGCAGTACTTC. It specifies CSASIAGAHYEQYF.

The rearrangement links TRBV6-2 or TRBV6-3 to TRBJ1-1; TRBD1 might be the D (5 bases). Germline CDR1 reads MNHEY; CDR2 reads SVGEGT. The CDR3 has 13 amino acids. Trimming took 5 bases from V and 4 from J, leaving 11 bases between them. This CDR3 is CASSLQGFTEAFF. As DNA, the CDR3 is TGTGCCAGCAGTCTTCAGGGTTTCACTGAAGCTTTCTTT.

CDR3 nucleotides: TGTGCCTGTCGACAGGGGCCTGATAATTCACCCCTCCACTTT. It encodes CACRQGPDNSPLHF. The genes are TRBV30 and TRBJ1-6; 8 bases match TRBD1. Germline CDR1 and CDR2: GTSNPN and SVGIG (reference sequence). The CDR3 is 14 residues long. Trimming took 6 bases from V and 5 from J; bases not matched to a gene: 6.

J is TRBJ2-5 and V is TRBV7-9; no definite D call. CDR1 is SEHNR and CDR2 is FQNEAQ in the germline V gene (reference sequence). The CDR3 has 13 residues. Trimming cost V 5 bases and J 0 bases, with 7 bases left between them. The CDR3 loop reads CASSPRNQETQYF. The CDR3 DNA follows: TGTGCCAGCAGCCCCAGGAACCAAGAGACCCAGTACTTC.

The V gene is TRBV7-2, the J gene TRBJ2-5, with no clear D. Trimming removed 0 bases from V and 7 bases from J, with 12 bases in between. Germline CDR1 SGHTA, CDR2 FQGNSA. There are 14 residues in the CDR3. The CDR3 here is CASSLADKLGTQYF. The CDR3 nucleotides read TGTGCCAGCAGCTTAGCTGACAAACTGGGGACCCAGTACTTC.

This clone turned up a few times. The rearrangement uses TRBV3-1 (or the pseudogene TRBV3-2) and TRBJ2-7; 9 bases are a match to TRBD1. CDR3 length: 16 amino acids. Looked up from germline, CDR1 is LGHDT and CDR2 is YNNKEL (reference sequence). The junction had 9 bases not matched to a gene; V was cut back by 4 bases and J by 2 bases. CDR3 amino acids: CASSPRLRTGAYEQYF. The CDR3 DNA is TGTGCCAGCAGCCCGAGGTTAAGGACAGGGGCCTACGAGCAGTACTTC.

V gene TRBV6-2 or TRBV6-3 combines with J gene TRBJ1-2; D possibly corresponds to TRBD1 (5 bases). This CDR3 has 12 amino acids. CDR1 and CDR2 (germline): MNHEY, SVGEGT. The V gene lost 5 bases and the J gene lost 8 bases, with 12 bases spanning the gap. In nucleotides, the CDR3 is TGTGCCAGCAGTCCCCAGGGTGGCGGCTACACCTTC. Its protein product is CASSPQGGGYTF.

The rearrangement links TRBV5-1 to TRBJ2-7; 10 nucleotides agree with TRBD2. With V trimmed by 2 bases and J by 4 bases, 6 bases remained unmatched. From germline, CDR1 is SGHRS and CDR2 YFSETQ. The CDR3 has 15 residues. The CDR3 here is CASSFLAGDLYEQYF. The CDR3 nucleotides read TGCGCCAGCAGCTTCCTAGCGGGAGATTTGTACGAGCAGTACTTC.

The chain recombines TRBV7-2 with TRBJ2-3; D is unclear. Trimming removed 2 bases from V and 6 bases from J, with 9 bases in between. The CDR3 runs 13 residues. Germline CDR1 SGHTA, CDR2 FQGNSA. The DNA of the CDR3 is TGTGCCAGCAGCTTATCGAGAGATGATACGCAGTATTTT. Protein: CASSLSRDDTQYF.

The table lists this clone with many counts. The V and J genes are TRBV5-1 and TRBJ2-7; the D gene is possibly TRBD1 (5 bases). This CDR3 has 14 residues. Germline V CDR1 and CDR2: SGHRS, YFSETQ. Trimming removed 0 bases from V and 0 bases from J, with 7 bases in between. CDR3 sequence (DNA): TGCGCCAGCAGCTTGGAGGGGTCCTCCTACGAGCAGTACTTC. Translating gives CASSLEGSSYEQYF. Full variable domain (rest looked up from reference TRBV5-1 and TRBJ2-7): KAGVTQTPRYLIKTRGQQVTLSCSPISGHRSVSWYQQTPGQGLQFLFEYFSETQRNKGNFPGRFSGRQFSNSRSEMNVSTLELGDSALYLCASSLEGSSYEQYFGPGTRLTVT.

The rearrangement uses TRBV3-1 (or the pseudogene TRBV3-2) and TRBJ2-2, with D tentatively TRBD2 (5 bases). Germline CDR1 LGHDT, CDR2 YNNKEL (reference sequence). V lost 0 bases and J 7 bases, leaving 12 bases between the germline ends. CDR3 length equals 15 residues. CDR3 in DNA: TGTGCCAGCAGCCAAGACACTAGAGAGGGCGGGGAGCTGTTTTTT. Amino acids: CASSQDTREGGELFF.

The chain joins TRBV11-2 to TRBJ2-1; D gene ambiguous. Looked up from germline, CDR1 is SGHAT and CDR2 is FQNNGV. V lost 4 bases, J lost 8 bases, and 6 bases lay in between. The CDR3 loop spans 11 amino acids. In nucleotides, the CDR3 is TGTGCCAGCAGCTCAAATTATGAGCAGTTCTTC. Its translation is CASSSNYEQFF.

This clone was counted a single time. V is TRBV5-4 and J is TRBJ2-7, with TRBD1 identical over 10 bases. There are 15 residues in the CDR3. V lost 5 bases to trimming and J lost 4 bases; unmatched junction nucleotides: 9. Germline CDR1 reads SGHNT; CDR2 reads YYREEE (reference sequence). The CDR3 sequence: CASRDRDRGSYEQYF. The CDR3 DNA reads TGTGCCAGCAGGGACCGGGACAGGGGTTCTTACGAGCAGTACTTC.

The rearrangement links TRBV6-5 to TRBJ1-1, with D uncertain. The germline V and J ends were trimmed by 7 bases and 7 bases, with 19 bases remaining between them. There are 14 residues in the CDR3. Germline V gives CDR1 MNHEY, CDR2 SVGAGI. DNA of the CDR3: TGTGCCAGCACAACGGTGGGGAGTCAAGGTGAAGCTTTCTTT. Protein product: CASTTVGSQGEAFF.

This chain links TRBV19 with TRBJ2-2; 7 bases fit TRBD1. Germline CDR1 and CDR2: LNHDA and SQIVND (reference sequence). V gave up 4 bases and J gave up 7 bases; unmatched junction bases: 15. The CDR3 sequence is 17 residues long. The CDR3 region is CASSRTQGVPVNGELFF. The CDR3 DNA follows: TGTGCCAGTAGTAGAACTCAGGGGGTGCCCGTTAACGGGGAGCTGTTTTTT.

The chain carries TRBV5-6 and TRBJ1-5; the D gene is possibly TRBD1 (6 bases). Between the trimmed V and J ends, which lost 4 bases and 4 bases, there was a span of 24 bases. The CDR3 has 18 amino acids. Germline CDR1 and CDR2: SGHDT and YYEEEE. Here the CDR3 DNA reads TGTGCCAGCAGCCTCCAGGGGACATCGCTCTCCACAAATCAGCCCCAGCATTTT. This codes for CASSLQGTSLSTNQPQHF.